The rows below give T cell receptor beta chains drawn from one sample of a study of blood T cell repertoires in COVID-19. TCRdb keeps only in-frame clones here, not all; method: immunoSEQ multiplex PCR. The sample has 93,000 or so clones; 84% are singletons. Sample: peripheral blood. These receptors all stem from a human donor in a cohort sampled during active COVID-19. Both conserved end residues are part of each CDR3. The D gene is left open where the match is weak. Only part of the rows carry a size: once, few, many, or a class if the clone is expanded.

TRBV7-9	TRBD1	TRBJ2-7	11	.	CASSQGQANYF	TGTGCCAGCAGCCAGGGACAGGCGAATTACTTC
TRBV6-5	TRBD1	TRBJ1-2	14	.	CASRAWTGSPGYTF	TGTGCCAGCAGAGCCTGGACAGGGTCCCCTGGCTACACCTTC
TRBV6-5	.	TRBJ2-5	15	.	CASSPRPARAETQYF	TGTGCCAGCAGTCCCCGACCAGCGCGTGCTGAGACCCAGTACTTC
TRBV5-6	.	TRBJ1-5	15	.	CASSLRGPSNQPQHF	TGTGCCAGCAGCTTAAGGGGTCCCAGCAATCAGCCCCAGCATTTT
TRBV15	.	TRBJ1-5	14	.	CATSRPYSNQPQHF	TGTGCCACCAGCAGACCTTATAGCAATCAGCCCCAGCATTTT
TRBV19	TRBD2	TRBJ2-5	18	.	CASSISFRSGGAPGTQYF	TGTGCCAGTAGTATAAGTTTTCGGAGCGGGGGGGCTCCTGGGACCCAGTACTTC
TRBV5-8	.	TRBJ1-5	15	.	CASSPGRVANQPQHF	TGTGCCAGCAGCCCCGGGAGAGTAGCAAATCAGCCCCAGCATTTT
TRBV9	TRBD2	TRBJ2-1	16	.	CASSVASLAEGYEQFF	TGTGCCAGCAGCGTAGCATCCCTAGCGGAGGGGTATGAGCAGTTCTTC
TRBV7-2	.	TRBJ2-1	13	.	CASSSLAYNEQFF	TGTGCCAGCAGTTCCCTAGCCTACAATGAGCAGTTCTTC
TRBV6-5	.	TRBJ1-3	13	.	CASRESSGNTIYF	TGTGCCAGCCGAGAGAGCTCTGGAAACACCATATATTTT
TRBV9	.	TRBJ1-1	14	.	CASSVRGHDTEAFF	TGTGCCAGCAGCGTAAGGGGCCATGACACTGAAGCTTTCTTT
TRBV5-1	TRBD2	TRBJ2-5	14	.	CASSSGGGQETQYF	TGCGCCAGCAGCTCAGGCGGGGGTCAAGAGACCCAGTACTTC
TRBV11-2	.	TRBJ2-7	14	.	CASRPLAGPYEQYF	TGTGCCAGCAGACCTCTTGCGGGCCCCTACGAGCAGTACTTC
TRBV7-9	.	TRBJ1-4	13	.	CASSLPGNEKLFF	TGTGCCAGCAGCTTGCCAGGGAATGAAAAACTGTTTTTT
TRBV5-1	TRBD2	TRBJ2-7	15	.	CASSLLAGTPYEQYF	TGCGCCAGCAGCTTACTAGCGGGGACTCCCTACGAGCAGTACTTC
TRBV7-9	.	TRBJ1-5	14	.	CASSLRGDRQPQHF	TGTGCCAGCAGCCTACGGGGGGACCGTCAGCCCCAGCATTTT
TRBV9	TRBD1	TRBJ1-4	15	.	CASSISGQGNEKLFF	TGTGCCAGCAGCATTTCGGGACAGGGGAATGAAAAACTGTTTTTT
TRBV18	TRBD1	TRBJ2-7	12	.	CASSGQGEKQYF	TGTGCCAGCTCAGGACAGGGGGAGAAGCAGTACTTC
TRBV10-3	TRBD1	TRBJ1-5	15	.	CAISESQGGGQPQHF	TGTGCCATCAGTGAGTCTCAGGGGGGCGGTCAGCCCCAGCATTTT
TRBV4-1	.	TRBJ1-2	14	.	CASSQITVNYGYTF	TGCGCCAGCAGCCAAATAACGGTCAACTATGGCTACACCTTC
TRBV12-5	.	TRBJ2-5	12	.	CASGNEARTQYF	TGTGCTAGTGGCAACGAGGCGAGGACCCAGTACTTC
TRBV6-6	TRBD1	TRBJ1-1	15	.	CASRPGTVANTEAFF	TGTGCCAGCAGACCCGGGACAGTGGCGAACACTGAAGCTTTCTTT
TRBV29-1	.	TRBJ1-2	14	.	CSVVTDTTRGGYTF	TGCAGCGTAGTAACGGACACTACACGGGGGGGCTACACCTTC
TRBV7-6	.	TRBJ2-1	17	.	CASSLVGGGTIYNEQFF	TGTGCCAGCAGCTTAGTCGGTGGCGGAACCATCTACAATGAGCAGTTCTTC
TRBV5-1	TRBD1	TRBJ1-6	14	.	CASSETGRSSPLHF	TGCGCCAGCAGCGAGACAGGGCGAAGTTCACCCCTCCACTTT
TRBV3-1/TRBV3-2	.	TRBJ1-3	15	.	CASSQGGVRGNTIYF	TGTGCCAGCAGCCAAGGCGGGGTCAGAGGAAACACCATATATTTT
TRBV27	TRBD1	TRBJ2-1	15	.	CASSLGTGVYNEQFF	TGTGCCAGCAGCCTGGGGACAGGGGTTTACAATGAGCAGTTCTTC
TRBV7-9	.	TRBJ2-1	15	once	CASSFSLAGYNEQFF	TGTGCCAGCAGCTTTTCCCTAGCAGGCTACAATGAGCAGTTCTTC
TRBV19	.	TRBJ1-3	14	.	CATTGTGLGNTIYF	TGTGCCACAACTGGAACAGGGCTGGGTAACACCATATATTTT
TRBV6-2/TRBV6-3	TRBD1	TRBJ1-2	13	.	CASSLQGDYGYTF	TGTGCCAGCAGCCTACAGGGGGACTATGGCTACACCTTC
TRBV4-2	TRBD1	TRBJ1-1	15	.	CASSPVGARGVEAFF	TGTGCCAGCAGCCCAGTCGGGGCCAGGGGGGTTGAAGCTTTCTTT
TRBV3-1/TRBV3-2	TRBD1	TRBJ1-2	13	.	CASRQGASYGYTF	TGTGCCAGTAGACAGGGGGCATCCTATGGCTACACCTTC
TRBV19	.	TRBJ2-6	17	.	CASSIEPYPTGANVLTF	TGTGCCAGTAGTATCGAGCCCTACCCAACCGGGGCCAACGTCCTGACTTTC
TRBV6-1	TRBD2	TRBJ2-5	15	.	CASSESVTSRETQYF	TGTGCCAGCAGTGAATCAGTGACTAGCAGAGAGACCCAGTACTTC
TRBV5-1	.	TRBJ1-2	14	.	CASSLDGVGYGYTF	TGCGCCAGCAGCTTGGACGGGGTCGGCTATGGCTACACCTTC
TRBV19	TRBD2	TRBJ2-7	13	.	CASSPIAGGEQYF	TGTGCCAGTAGTCCCATAGCGGGGGGCGAGCAGTACTTC